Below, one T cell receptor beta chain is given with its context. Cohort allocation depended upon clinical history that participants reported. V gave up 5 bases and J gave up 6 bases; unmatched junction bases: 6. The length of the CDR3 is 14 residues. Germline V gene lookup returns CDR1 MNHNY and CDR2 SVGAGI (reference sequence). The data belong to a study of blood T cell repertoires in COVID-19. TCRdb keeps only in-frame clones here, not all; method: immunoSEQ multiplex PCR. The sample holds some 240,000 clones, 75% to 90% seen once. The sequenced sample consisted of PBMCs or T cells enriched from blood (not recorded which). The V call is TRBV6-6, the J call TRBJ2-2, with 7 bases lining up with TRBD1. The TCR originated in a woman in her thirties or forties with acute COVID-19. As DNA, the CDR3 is TGTGCCAGCAGTCTGACAGGGTTGTCCGGGGAGCTGTTTTTT. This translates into CASSLTGLSGELFF.